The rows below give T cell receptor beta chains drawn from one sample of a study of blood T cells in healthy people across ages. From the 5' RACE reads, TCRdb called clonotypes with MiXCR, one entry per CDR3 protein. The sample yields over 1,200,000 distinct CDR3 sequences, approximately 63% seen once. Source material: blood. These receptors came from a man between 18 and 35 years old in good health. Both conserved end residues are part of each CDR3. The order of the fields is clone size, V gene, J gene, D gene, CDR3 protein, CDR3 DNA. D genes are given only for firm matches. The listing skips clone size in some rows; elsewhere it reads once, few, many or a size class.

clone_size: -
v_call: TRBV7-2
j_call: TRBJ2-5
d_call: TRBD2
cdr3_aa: CASGGRAMETQYF
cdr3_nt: TGTGCCAGTGGCGGGAGGGCCATGGAGACCCAGTACTTC

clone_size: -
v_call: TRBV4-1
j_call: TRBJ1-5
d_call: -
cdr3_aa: CASSQDFYSTVNQPQHF
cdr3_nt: TGCGCCAGCAGCCAAGATTTTTATTCGACCGTAAATCAGCCCCAGCATTTT

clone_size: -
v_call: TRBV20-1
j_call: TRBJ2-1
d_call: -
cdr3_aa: CSPAGHSYNEQFF
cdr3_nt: TGCAGTCCAGCGGGCCACTCCTACAATGAGCAGTTCTTC

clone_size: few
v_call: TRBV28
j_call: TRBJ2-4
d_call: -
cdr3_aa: CASSLYPTRVWAKNIQYF
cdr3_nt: TGTGCCAGCAGTTTATATCCGACCAGGGTATGGGCCAAAAACATTCAGTACTTC

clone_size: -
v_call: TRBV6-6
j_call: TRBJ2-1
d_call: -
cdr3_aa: CASSYGGPNNEQFF
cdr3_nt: TGTGCCAGCAGTTACGGAGGACCGAACAATGAGCAGTTCTTC

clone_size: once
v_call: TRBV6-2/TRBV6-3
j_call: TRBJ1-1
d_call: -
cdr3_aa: CASDRGHQNTEAFF
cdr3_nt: TGTGCCAGCGATCGGGGCCACCAGAACACTGAAGCTTTCTTT

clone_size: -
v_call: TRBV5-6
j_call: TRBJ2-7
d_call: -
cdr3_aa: CASSLLGGQSYEQYF
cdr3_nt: TGTGCCAGCAGCTTGCTCGGAGGCCAATCCTACGAGCAGTACTTC

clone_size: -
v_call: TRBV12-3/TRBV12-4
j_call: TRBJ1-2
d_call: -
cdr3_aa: CASSLGPLKVDGYTF
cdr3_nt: TGTGCCAGCAGTTTAGGCCCGCTTAAAGTTGATGGCTACACCTTC

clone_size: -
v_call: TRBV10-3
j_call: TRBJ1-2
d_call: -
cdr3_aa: CAISESIGSGGYTF
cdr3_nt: TGTGCCATCAGTGAGTCGATAGGTAGTGGTGGCTACACCTTC

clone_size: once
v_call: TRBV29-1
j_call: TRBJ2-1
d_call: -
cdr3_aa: CSVVPTTSSYNEQFF
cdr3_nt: TGCAGCGTTGTCCCGACTACCAGCTCCTACAATGAGCAGTTCTTC

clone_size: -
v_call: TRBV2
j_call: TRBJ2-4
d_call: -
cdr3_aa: CASTPAVGITMGQYF
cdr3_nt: TGTGCCAGCACCCCCGCGGTCGGAATTACGATGGGGCAGTACTTC

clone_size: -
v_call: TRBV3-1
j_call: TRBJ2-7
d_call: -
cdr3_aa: CASSLIPPYEQYF
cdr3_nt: TGTGCCAGCAGCCTGATCCCCCCCTACGAGCAGTACTTC

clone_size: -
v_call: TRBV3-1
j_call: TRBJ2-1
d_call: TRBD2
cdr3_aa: CASSRRLAGGSSYNEQFF
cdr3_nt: TGTGCCAGCAGCCGCCGACTAGCGGGGGGGAGCTCCTACAATGAGCAGTTCTTC

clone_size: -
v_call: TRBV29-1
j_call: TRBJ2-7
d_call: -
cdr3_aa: CSAGLTAYEQYF
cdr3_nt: TGCAGCGCCGGACTTACTGCCTACGAGCAGTACTTC

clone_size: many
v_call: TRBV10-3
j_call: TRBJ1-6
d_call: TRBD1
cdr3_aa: CAIGDRDPSPLHF
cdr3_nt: TGTGCCATCGGGGACAGGGATCCCTCACCCCTCCACTTT

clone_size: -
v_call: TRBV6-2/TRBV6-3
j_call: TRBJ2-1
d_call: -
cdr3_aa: CASGITVINYNEQFF
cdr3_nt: TGTGCCAGCGGAATAACAGTCATCAACTACAATGAGCAGTTCTTC

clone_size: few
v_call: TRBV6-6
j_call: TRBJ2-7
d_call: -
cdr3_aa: CASSYSMGSAEQYF
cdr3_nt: TGTGCCAGCAGTTACTCGATGGGTAGCGCCGAGCAGTACTTC

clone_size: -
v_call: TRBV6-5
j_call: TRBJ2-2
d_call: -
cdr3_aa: CASSYSQAGELFF
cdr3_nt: TGTGCCAGCAGTTACTCCCAGGCCGGGGAGCTGTTTTTT

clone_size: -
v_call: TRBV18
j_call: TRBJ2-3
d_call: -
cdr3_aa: CASFPPITDTQYF
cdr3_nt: TGTGCCAGCTTTCCCCCCATAACAGATACGCAGTATTTT

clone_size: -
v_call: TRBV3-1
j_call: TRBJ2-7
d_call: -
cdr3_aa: CASSQGATASYEQYF
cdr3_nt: TGTGCCAGCAGCCAAGGAGCCACAGCCTCCTACGAGCAGTACTTC

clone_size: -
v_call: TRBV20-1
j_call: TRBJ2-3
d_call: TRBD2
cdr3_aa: CSARDLAGVTDTQYF
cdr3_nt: TGCAGTGCTAGAGATTTGGCGGGAGTCACAGATACGCAGTATTTT

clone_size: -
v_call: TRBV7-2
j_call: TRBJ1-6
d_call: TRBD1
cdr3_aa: CASSLDRTGPNSPLHF
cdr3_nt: TGTGCCAGCAGCTTAGACCGGACAGGACCTAATTCACCCCTCCACTTT

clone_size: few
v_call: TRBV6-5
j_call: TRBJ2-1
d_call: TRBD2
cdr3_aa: CASSNPGLAGVGEQFF
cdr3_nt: TGTGCCAGCAGCAATCCGGGACTAGCGGGGGTTGGAGAGCAGTTCTTC

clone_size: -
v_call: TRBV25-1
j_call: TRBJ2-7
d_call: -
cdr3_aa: CASSAGTLTYNEQYF
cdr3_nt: TGTGCCAGCAGCGCCGGGACGCTAACCTACAATGAGCAGTACTTC

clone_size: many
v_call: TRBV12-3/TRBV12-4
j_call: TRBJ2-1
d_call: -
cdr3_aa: CASSSYVGEQFF
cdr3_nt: TGTGCCAGCAGCTCCTACGTCGGGGAGCAGTTCTTC

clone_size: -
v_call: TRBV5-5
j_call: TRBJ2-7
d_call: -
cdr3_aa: CASRLGDHEQYF
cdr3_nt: TGTGCCAGCAGACTCGGGGACCACGAGCAGTACTTC

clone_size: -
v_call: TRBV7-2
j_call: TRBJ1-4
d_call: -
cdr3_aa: CASSLNRANEKLFF
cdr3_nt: TGTGCCAGCAGCTTGAACAGGGCTAATGAAAAACTGTTTTTT

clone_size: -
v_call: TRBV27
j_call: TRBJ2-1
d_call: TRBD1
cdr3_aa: CASRIRDRIWGYNEQFF
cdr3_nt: TGTGCCAGCAGGATCCGGGACAGGATATGGGGCTACAATGAGCAGTTCTTC

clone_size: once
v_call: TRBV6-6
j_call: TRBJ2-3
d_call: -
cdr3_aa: CASSYARSTDTQYF
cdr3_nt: TGTGCCAGCAGTTATGCTAGAAGCACAGATACGCAGTATTTT

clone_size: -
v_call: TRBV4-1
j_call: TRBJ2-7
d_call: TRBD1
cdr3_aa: CASSPGQGETYEQYF
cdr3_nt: TGCGCCAGCAGTCCGGGACAGGGGGAGACCTACGAGCAGTACTTC

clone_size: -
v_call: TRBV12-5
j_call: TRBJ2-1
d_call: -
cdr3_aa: CASAPPLSNSYNEQFF
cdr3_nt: TGTGCTAGTGCCCCACCCCTCTCAAACTCCTACAATGAGCAGTTCTTC

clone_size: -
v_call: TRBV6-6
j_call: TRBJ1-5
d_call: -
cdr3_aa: CASSFPGHRHSNQPQHF
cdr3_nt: TGTGCCAGCAGTTTCCCGGGACACAGACATAGCAATCAGCCCCAGCATTTT

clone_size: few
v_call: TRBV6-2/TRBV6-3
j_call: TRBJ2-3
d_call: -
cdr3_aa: CASSYSGIDTQYF
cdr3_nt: TGTGCCAGCAGTTACTCGGGGATAGATACGCAGTATTTT